Listed below are T cell receptor beta chains from one sample, sequenced in a study of vaccination effects on CD4 cells after COVID-19. Assay used: immunoSEQ multiplex PCR; TCRdb lists only in-frame clones, some missing. The sample holds 75,000 to 100,000 clones, roughly 73% seen once. These TCRs are of unknown antigen specificity. Sequencing was performed on CD4+ T cells from PBMCs cultured with HCoV-OC43 spike peptides, taken after COVID-19 vaccination. All receptors derive from a human donor who received a COVID-19 vaccine. The CDR3 runs from the conserved cysteine through the conserved F or W. Each record gives: V gene, D gene, clone size, J gene, CDR3 length, CDR3 protein, CDR3 DNA. A D gene is named only where the DNA matches it firmly. Not all rows give a size; the values are once, few, many and, for expanded clones, a class.

v_call: TRBV11-2; d_call: .; clone_size: .; j_call: TRBJ1-2; cdr3_length: 14; cdr3_aa: CASSLRLGLGGYTF; cdr3_nt: TGTGCCAGCAGCTTAAGACTGGGCTTAGGCGGCTACACCTTC
v_call: TRBV4-3; d_call: TRBD1; clone_size: few; j_call: TRBJ1-3; cdr3_length: 16; cdr3_aa: CASSQGQGRGGNTIYF; cdr3_nt: TGCGCCAGCAGCCAAGGACAGGGGCGGGGAGGAAACACCATATATTTT
v_call: TRBV2; d_call: .; clone_size: .; j_call: TRBJ1-2; cdr3_length: 15; cdr3_aa: CASSTTRGPIYGYTF; cdr3_nt: TGTGCCAGCAGTACAACCAGGGGCCCAATTTATGGCTACACCTTC
v_call: TRBV5-4; d_call: .; clone_size: .; j_call: TRBJ1-2; cdr3_length: 12; cdr3_aa: CASSPLSGGYTF; cdr3_nt: TGTGCCAGCAGCCCCCTGTCGGGTGGCTACACCTTC
v_call: TRBV10-2; d_call: .; clone_size: .; j_call: TRBJ1-2; cdr3_length: 15; cdr3_aa: CASSESGRPLYGYTF; cdr3_nt: TGCGCCAGCAGTGAGTCGGGCAGACCCCTCTATGGCTACACCTTC
v_call: TRBV6-5; d_call: .; clone_size: few; j_call: TRBJ2-1; cdr3_length: 15; cdr3_aa: CASSYSLTVHNEQFF; cdr3_nt: TGTGCCAGCAGTTACTCCCTTACAGTACACAATGAGCAGTTCTTC
v_call: TRBV4-3; d_call: TRBD1; clone_size: .; j_call: TRBJ1-3; cdr3_length: 16; cdr3_aa: CASSQNRGRLGNTIYF; cdr3_nt: TGCGCCAGCAGCCAGAACAGGGGGCGCTTAGGAAACACCATATATTTT
v_call: TRBV30; d_call: .; clone_size: .; j_call: TRBJ1-6; cdr3_length: 16; cdr3_aa: CAWSVLRGGFESPLHF; cdr3_nt: TGTGCCTGGAGTGTACTCAGGGGCGGGTTCGAATCACCCCTCCACTTT
v_call: TRBV7-2; d_call: TRBD2; clone_size: once; j_call: TRBJ2-6; cdr3_length: 18; cdr3_aa: CASSLVGSGVSGANVLTF; cdr3_nt: TGTGCCAGCAGCTTAGTGGGTAGCGGGGTTTCTGGGGCCAACGTCCTGACTTTC
v_call: TRBV10-1; d_call: .; clone_size: once; j_call: TRBJ2-1; cdr3_length: 14; cdr3_aa: CASSRFLSYNEQFF; cdr3_nt: TGCGCCAGCAGCCGATTCCTCTCCTACAATGAGCAGTTCTTC
v_call: TRBV14; d_call: .; clone_size: .; j_call: TRBJ1-2; cdr3_length: 13; cdr3_aa: CASSQSGHYGYTF; cdr3_nt: TGTGCCAGCAGCCAGTCGGGGCACTATGGCTACACCTTC
v_call: TRBV9; d_call: .; clone_size: .; j_call: TRBJ2-5; cdr3_length: 16; cdr3_aa: CASSVGQGQFQETQYF; cdr3_nt: TGTGCCAGCAGCGTAGGTCAGGGACAATTCCAAGAGACCCAGTACTTC